This TCR beta chain was recorded in a study of neurological immune-mediated disorders. Each CDR3 protein gets one entry after TCRdb re-called the 5' RACE reads with MiXCR. Of about 49,000 distinct CDR3 sequences in the sample, 10% to 15% are singletons; the top ten hold 3.5% to 5.5%. The V and J ends lost 7 bases and 6 bases, in that order; junction bases with no gene match: 10. The CDR3 runs to 15 residues. Germline CDR1 and CDR2: SNHLY and FYNNEI. Time point in this sample: longitudinal time-point 2. PBMCs stored at -80 C, numbering 2 million, were the origin of the unsorted libraries. This clonotype showed up many times.

This TCR was sampled from a male donor with HTLV-1-associated myelopathy (HAM/TSP). The chain is built from TRBV2 and TRBJ2-7, with 12 nucleotides matching TRBD1. Sequenced: PBMCs. The CDR3 bases are TGTGCCAGCACGAATTGGGGGACAGGGGGCGGCGAGCAGTACTTC. This sequence encodes CASTNWGTGGGEQYF.